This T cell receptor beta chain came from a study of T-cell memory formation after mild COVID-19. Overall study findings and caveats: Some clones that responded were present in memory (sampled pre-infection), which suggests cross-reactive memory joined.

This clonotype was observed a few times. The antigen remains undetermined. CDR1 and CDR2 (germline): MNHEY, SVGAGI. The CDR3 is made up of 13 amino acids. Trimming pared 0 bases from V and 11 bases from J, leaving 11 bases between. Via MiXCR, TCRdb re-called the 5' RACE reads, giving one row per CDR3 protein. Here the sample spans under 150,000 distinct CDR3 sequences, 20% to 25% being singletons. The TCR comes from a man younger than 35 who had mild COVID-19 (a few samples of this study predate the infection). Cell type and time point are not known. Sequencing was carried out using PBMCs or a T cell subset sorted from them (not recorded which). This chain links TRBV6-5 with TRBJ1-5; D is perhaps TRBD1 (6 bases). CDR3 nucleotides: TGTGCCAGCAGTTACTCAGGGGGTACGGCCCAGCATTTT. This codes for CASSYSGGTAQHF.